The 2 T cell receptor beta chains below all came from one sample that was sequenced in a study of human T cells and chemical hapten exposure. Indicated time point: pre-sensitization, week 0. Treatment described: therapeutic diphenylcyclopropenone sensitization with weekly scalp DPC. Via MiXCR, TCRdb re-called the RACE reads, giving one row per CDR3 protein. The sample shows about 120,000 distinct CDR3 sequences, approximately 15% of them seen only once. The input for sequencing was whole blood, taken in connection with sensitization to the hapten diphenylcyclopropenone (DPC). Every receptor here comes from a woman under 30 with alopecia areata. Some clones in this sample may be carry-over from other donors' samples.

This clonotype was observed a few times. V gene TRBV29-1 combines with J gene TRBJ2-5; possibly TRBD2 for D (5 bases). Trimming removed 7 bases from V and 5 bases from J, with 26 bases in between. Germline CDR1 and CDR2: SQVTM and ANQGSEA. This CDR3 contains 16 residues. CDR3 in amino acids: CSAEGVDPQGGETQYF. CDR3 nucleotide sequence: TGCAGCGCCGAAGGTGTGGACCCCCAAGGCGGGGAGACCCAGTACTTC. The full variable domain, rest sourced from reference TRBV29-1 and TRBJ2-5, is SAVISQKPSRDICQRGTSLTIQCQVDSQVTMMFWYRQQPGQSLTLIATANQGSEATYESGFVIDKFPISRPNLTFSTLTVSNMSPEDSSIYLCSAEGVDPQGGETQYFGPGTRLLVL.

The chain combines TRBV18 with TRBJ1-2; the D gene is possibly TRBD1 (5 bases). The germline gives CDR1 KGHSH, CDR2 LQKENI. The CDR3 length is 14 residues. The V and J ends lost 3 bases and 5 bases respectively, with 13 bases between them. The CDR3 nucleotides are TGTGCCAGCTCACCGGAAGGGGCCTCTTATGGCTACACCTTC. Residues: CASSPEGASYGYTF.